This T cell receptor beta chain was sequenced during a study of T cell clones after liver transplantation. The wider study: Subjects received no induction therapy and standard immunosuppression until randomization at 12-24 months post-transplant. Tolerant meant at least one year fully off immunosuppression without liver enzymes above twice normal. Blood was drawn pre-transplant, before withdrawal, and after full or failed withdrawal.

There are a few counts of this clone. Its antigen is unknown. Findings and caveats of the study: The donor-reactive repertoire was only partly measurable in a couple of subjects, lacking donor cells.

J lost 10 bases, V lost 4 bases, and 4 bases had no gene match. Germline CDR1 is SGDLS and CDR2 is YYNGEE. This CDR3 spans 12 amino acids. Sequencing was performed with immunoSEQ multiplex PCR; in TCRdb, only in-frame clones are kept and a portion is missing. Altogether fewer than 20,000 clones are present, approximately 92% being singletons, with the ten largest covering roughly 13%. This rearrangement joins TRBV9 to TRBJ2-1; 8 positions match TRBD2. The material was CD8+ T cells from blood, obtained approximately 45 months after liver transplant. The source of this sequence is a human patient who received a liver transplant. Part of the T cells may come from the graft donor. In DNA, the CDR3 is TGTGCCAGCAGCCCTAGCGGGTCGGAGCAGTTCTTC. Its protein product is CASSPSGSEQFF.